The 2 T cell receptor beta chains below come from one sample, sequenced in a study of blood T cell repertoires in COVID-19. The protocol was immunoSEQ multiplex PCR, while the TCRdb copy is restricted to in-frame clones and leaves out a portion. The table has hundreds of thousands of clones, 90% seen once. Sequenced input: peripheral blood. All receptors come from a woman aged 18 to 35 with acute or convalescent COVID-19.

This rearrangement joins TRBV6-5 to TRBJ1-4; 9 nucleotides line up with TRBD1. Germline CDR1 MNHEY, CDR2 SVGAGI. There are 14 residues in the CDR3. V was pared by 6 bases and J by 6 bases, with 5 bases of the junction left unmatched. The CDR3 DNA reads as TGTGCCAGCAGGGCCGGGACAGGGTATGAAAAACTGTTTTTT. This codes for CASRAGTGYEKLFF.

The gene calls are TRBV19 and TRBJ1-2; 9 bases map to TRBD1. V dropped 5 bases and J dropped 8; count of bases not matched to a gene: 6. This CDR3 has 13 residues. Germline CDR1 LNHDA, CDR2 SQIVND (reference sequence). The CDR3 nucleotides read TGTGCCAGTAGTCCCGGGACAGGGTGGGGCTACACCTTC. Protein product: CASSPGTGWGYTF.